The source of this T cell receptor (beta chain) is a study of blood T cell repertoires in COVID-19. Whole-study context: Sources were T cells, B-cell-depleted T cells, or PBMCs; the material itself was cDNA or gDNA.

Sequencing was performed with immunoSEQ multiplex PCR; in TCRdb, only in-frame clones are kept and a portion is missing. This table holds approximately 200,000 clones, more than 75% found once. Trimming removed 3 bases at V and 7 bases at J, with 10 bases between. CDR1 is MNHEY, CDR2 SMNVEV, per germline (reference sequence). The CDR3 has 13 amino acids. Material for sequencing was peripheral blood. This sequence originates from a man aged 45-65 years who had recovered from COVID-19. The chain carries TRBV27 and TRBJ1-5; maybe TRBD1 (5 bases). This CDR3 reads CASSLGRVQPQHF. CDR3 bases: TGTGCCAGCAGTTTGGGCAGGGTCCAGCCCCAGCATTTT.